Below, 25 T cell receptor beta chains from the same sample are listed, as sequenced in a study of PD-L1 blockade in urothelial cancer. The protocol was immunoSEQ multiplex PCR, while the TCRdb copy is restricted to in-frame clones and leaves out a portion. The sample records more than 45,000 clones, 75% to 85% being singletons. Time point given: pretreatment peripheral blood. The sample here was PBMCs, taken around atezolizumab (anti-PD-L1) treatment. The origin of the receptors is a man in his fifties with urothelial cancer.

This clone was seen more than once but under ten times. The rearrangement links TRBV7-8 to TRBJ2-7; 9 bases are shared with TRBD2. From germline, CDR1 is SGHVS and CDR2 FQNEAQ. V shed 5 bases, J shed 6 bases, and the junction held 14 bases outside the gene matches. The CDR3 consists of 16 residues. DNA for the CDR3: TGTGCCAGCAGCCCCCTGATCGGGACTAGCTCTTCCGAGCAGTACTTC. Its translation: CASSPLIGTSSSEQYF.

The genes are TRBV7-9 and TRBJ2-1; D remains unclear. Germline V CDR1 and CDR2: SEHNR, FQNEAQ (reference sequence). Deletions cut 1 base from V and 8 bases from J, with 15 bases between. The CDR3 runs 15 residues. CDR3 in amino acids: CASSLEIRLLDEQFF. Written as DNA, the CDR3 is TGTGCCAGCAGCTTAGAAATTCGTCTCCTAGATGAGCAGTTCTTC.

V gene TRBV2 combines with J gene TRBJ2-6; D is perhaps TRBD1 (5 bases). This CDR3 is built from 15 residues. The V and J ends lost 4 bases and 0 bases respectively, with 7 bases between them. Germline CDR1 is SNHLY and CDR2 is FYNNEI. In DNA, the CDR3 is TGTGCCAGCAGTGGACAGCGCTCTGGGGCCAACGTCCTGACTTTC. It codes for CASSGQRSGANVLTF.

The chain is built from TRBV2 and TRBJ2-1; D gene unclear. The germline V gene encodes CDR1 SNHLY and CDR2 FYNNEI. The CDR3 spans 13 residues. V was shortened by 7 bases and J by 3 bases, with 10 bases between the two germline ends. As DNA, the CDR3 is TGTGCCAGCAACAACGACAACTACAATGAGCAGTTCTTC. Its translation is CASNNDNYNEQFF.

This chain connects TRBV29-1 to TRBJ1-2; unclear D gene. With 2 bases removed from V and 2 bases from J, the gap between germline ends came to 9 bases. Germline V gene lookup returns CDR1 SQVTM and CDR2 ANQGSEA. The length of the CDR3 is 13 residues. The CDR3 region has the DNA TGCAGCGTTGAAAGTCGTCGGAACTATGGCTACACCTTC. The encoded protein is CSVESRRNYGYTF.

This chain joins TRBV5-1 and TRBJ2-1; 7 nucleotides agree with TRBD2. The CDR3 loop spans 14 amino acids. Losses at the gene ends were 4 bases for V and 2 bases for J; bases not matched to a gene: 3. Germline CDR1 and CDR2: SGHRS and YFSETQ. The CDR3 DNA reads TGCGCCAGCAGCGGGAGGGGCGCCTACAATGAGCAGTTCTTC. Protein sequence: CASSGRGAYNEQFF.

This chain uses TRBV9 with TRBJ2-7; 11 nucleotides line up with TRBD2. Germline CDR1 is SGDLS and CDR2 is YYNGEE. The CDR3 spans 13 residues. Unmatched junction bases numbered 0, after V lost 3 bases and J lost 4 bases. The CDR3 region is CASSGTSGYEQYF. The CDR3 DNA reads TGTGCCAGCAGCGGGACTAGCGGGTACGAGCAGTACTTC. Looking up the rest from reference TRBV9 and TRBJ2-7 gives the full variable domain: DSGVTQTPKHLITATGQRVTLRCSPRSGDLSVYWYQQSLDQGLQFLIQYYNGEERAKGNILERFSAQQFPDLHSELNLSSLELGDSALYFCASSGTSGYEQYFGPGTRLTVT.

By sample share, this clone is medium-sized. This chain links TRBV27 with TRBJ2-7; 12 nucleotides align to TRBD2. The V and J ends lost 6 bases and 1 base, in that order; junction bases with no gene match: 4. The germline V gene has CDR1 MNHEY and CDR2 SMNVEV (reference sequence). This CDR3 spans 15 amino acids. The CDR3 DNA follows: TGTGCCAGCAGGTCGACTAGCGGGGGTTCCTACGAGCAGTACTTC. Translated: CASRSTSGGSYEQYF.

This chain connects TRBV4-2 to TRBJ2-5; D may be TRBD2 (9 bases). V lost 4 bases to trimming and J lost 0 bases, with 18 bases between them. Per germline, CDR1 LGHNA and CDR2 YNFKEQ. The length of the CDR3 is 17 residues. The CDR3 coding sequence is TGTGCCAGCAGCCCCAGGGGGCGACTAGCGGACCAAGAGACCCAGTACTTC. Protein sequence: CASSPRGRLADQETQYF.

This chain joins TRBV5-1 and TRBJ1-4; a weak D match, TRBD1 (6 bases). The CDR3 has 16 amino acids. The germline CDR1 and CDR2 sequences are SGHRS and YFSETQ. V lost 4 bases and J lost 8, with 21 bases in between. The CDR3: CASSLLPTGGEEKLFF. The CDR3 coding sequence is TGCGCCAGCAGCCTATTACCGACAGGCGGAGAGGAAAAACTGTTTTTT.

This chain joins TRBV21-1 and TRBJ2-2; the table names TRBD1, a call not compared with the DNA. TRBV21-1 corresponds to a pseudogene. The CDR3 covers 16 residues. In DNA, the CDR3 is TGTGCCAGCAGCCCCCCAGGGACAGGAGTGGCCGGGGAGCTGTTTTTT. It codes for CASSPPGTGVAGELFF.

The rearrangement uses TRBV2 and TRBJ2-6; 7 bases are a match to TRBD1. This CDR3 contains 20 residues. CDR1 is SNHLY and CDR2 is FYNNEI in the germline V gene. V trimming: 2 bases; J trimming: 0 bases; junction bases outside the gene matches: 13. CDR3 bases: TGTGCCAGCAGTGAATATTACCCGGGACAGCGAATCTCTGGGGCCAACGTCCTGACTTTC. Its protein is CASSEYYPGQRISGANVLTF.

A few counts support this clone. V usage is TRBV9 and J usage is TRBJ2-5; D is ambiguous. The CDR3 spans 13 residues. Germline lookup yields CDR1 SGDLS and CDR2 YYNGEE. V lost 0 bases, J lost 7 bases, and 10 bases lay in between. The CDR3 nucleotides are TGTGCCAGCAGCGTAGAAGGCCGAGGGACCCAGTACTTC. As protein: CASSVEGRGTQYF. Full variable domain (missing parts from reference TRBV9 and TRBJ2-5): DSGVTQTPKHLITATGQRVTLRCSPRSGDLSVYWYQQSLDQGLQFLIQYYNGEERAKGNILERFSAQQFPDLHSELNLSSLELGDSALYFCASSVEGRGTQYFGPGTRLLVL.

The CDR3 is CASSAGINTEAFF. As DNA, the CDR3 is TGTGCCAGCAGTGCGGGAATCAACACTGAAGCTTTCTTT. This chain uses TRBV6-4 with TRBJ1-1; D unresolved. Trimming shortened V by 4 bases and J by 2 bases, and 8 bases separated the two germline ends. Germline lookup yields CDR1 MRHNA and CDR2 SNTAGT. The CDR3 has 13 amino acids.

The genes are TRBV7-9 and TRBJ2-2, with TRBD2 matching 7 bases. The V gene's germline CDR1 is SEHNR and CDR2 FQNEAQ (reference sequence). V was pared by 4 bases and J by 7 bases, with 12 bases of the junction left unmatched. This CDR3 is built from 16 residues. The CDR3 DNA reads TGTGCCAGCAGCTCCATCTTGGGAGGGCATAGCGGGGAGCTGTTTTTT. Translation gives CASSSILGGHSGELFF. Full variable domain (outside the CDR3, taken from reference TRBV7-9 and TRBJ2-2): DTGVSQNPRHKITKRGQNVTFRCDPISEHNRLYWYRQTLGQGPEFLTYFQNEAQLEKSRLLSDRFSAERPKGSFSTLEIQRTEQGDSAMYLCASSSILGGHSGELFFGEGSRLTVL.

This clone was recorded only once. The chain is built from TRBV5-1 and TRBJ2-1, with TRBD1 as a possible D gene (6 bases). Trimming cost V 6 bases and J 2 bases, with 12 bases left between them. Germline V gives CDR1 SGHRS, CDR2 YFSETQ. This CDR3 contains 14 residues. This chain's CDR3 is CASTPRGAYNEQFF. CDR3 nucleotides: TGCGCCAGCACCCCCAGGGGCGCCTACAATGAGCAGTTCTTC.

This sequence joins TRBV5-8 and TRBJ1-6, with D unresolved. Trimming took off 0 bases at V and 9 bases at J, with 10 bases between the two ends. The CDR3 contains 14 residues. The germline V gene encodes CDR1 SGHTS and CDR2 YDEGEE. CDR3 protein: CASSLGQEVSPLHF. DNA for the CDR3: TGTGCCAGCAGCTTGGGGCAGGAGGTTTCACCCCTCCACTTT. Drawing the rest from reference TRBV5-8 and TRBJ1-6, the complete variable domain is EAGVTQSPTHLIKTRGQQATLRCSPISGHTSVYWYQQALGLGLQFLLWYDEGEERNRGNFPPRFSGRQFPNYSSELNVNALELEDSALYLCASSLGQEVSPLHFGNGTRLTVT.

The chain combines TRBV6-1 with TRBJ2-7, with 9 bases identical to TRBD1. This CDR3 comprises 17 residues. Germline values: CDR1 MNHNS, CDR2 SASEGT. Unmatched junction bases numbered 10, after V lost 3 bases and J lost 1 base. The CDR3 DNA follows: TGTGCCAGCAGTGAGAGAGCAACAGGGGGCCCATCCTACGAGCAGTACTTC. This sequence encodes CASSERATGGPSYEQYF.

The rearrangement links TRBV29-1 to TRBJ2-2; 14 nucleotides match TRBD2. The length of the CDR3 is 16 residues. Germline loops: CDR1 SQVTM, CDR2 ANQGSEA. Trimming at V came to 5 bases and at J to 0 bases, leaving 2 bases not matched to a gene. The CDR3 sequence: CSVRLAGGPNTGELFF. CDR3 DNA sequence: TGCAGCGTTCGACTAGCGGGGGGGCCGAACACCGGGGAGCTGTTTTTT.

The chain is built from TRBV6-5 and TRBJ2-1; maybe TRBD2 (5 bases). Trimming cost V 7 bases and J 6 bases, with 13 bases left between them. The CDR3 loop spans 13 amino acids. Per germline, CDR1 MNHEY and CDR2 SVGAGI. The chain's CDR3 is CASTQKGGNEQFF. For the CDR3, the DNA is TGTGCCAGCACGCAGAAAGGAGGCAATGAGCAGTTCTTC.

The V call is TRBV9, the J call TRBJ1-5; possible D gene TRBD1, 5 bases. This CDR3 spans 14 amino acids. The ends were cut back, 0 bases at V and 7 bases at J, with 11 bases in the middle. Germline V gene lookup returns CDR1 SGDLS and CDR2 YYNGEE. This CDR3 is CASSVESGRQPQHF. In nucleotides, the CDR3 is TGTGCCAGCAGCGTAGAGTCAGGGAGGCAGCCCCAGCATTTT.

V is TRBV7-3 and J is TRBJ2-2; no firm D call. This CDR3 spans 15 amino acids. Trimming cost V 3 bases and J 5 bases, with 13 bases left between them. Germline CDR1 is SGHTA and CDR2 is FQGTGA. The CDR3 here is CASSLQSGTTGELFF. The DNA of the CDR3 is TGTGCCAGCAGCTTGCAGTCGGGTACAACCGGGGAGCTGTTTTTT.

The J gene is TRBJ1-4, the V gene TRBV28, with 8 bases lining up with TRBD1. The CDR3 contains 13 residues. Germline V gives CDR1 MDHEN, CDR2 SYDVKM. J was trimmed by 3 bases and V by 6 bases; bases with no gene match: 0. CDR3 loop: CASRQGANEKLFF. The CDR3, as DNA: TGTGCCAGCAGACAGGGGGCTAATGAAAAACTGTTTTTT.

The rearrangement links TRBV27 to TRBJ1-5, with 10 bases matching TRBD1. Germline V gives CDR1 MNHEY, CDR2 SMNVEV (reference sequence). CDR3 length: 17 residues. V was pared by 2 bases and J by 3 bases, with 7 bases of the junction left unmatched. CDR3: CASSLRTGGSFNQPQHF. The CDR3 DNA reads TGTGCCAGCAGTTTACGGACAGGGGGGTCCTTCAATCAGCCCCAGCATTTT.

CDR3 in amino acids: CASNTGRAISDTQYF. CDR3 DNA: TGCGCCAGCAATACCGGGAGGGCCATAAGCGATACGCAGTATTTT. The gene calls are TRBV5-1 and TRBJ2-3; 8 positions agree with TRBD2. The CDR3 extends over 15 amino acids. Losses at the gene ends were 6 bases for V and 6 bases for J; bases not matched to a gene: 12. The V gene's germline CDR1 is SGHRS and CDR2 YFSETQ.